Given below is one T cell receptor beta chain in context. The germline V gene has CDR1 SGHRS and CDR2 YFSETQ. The CDR3 extends over 14 amino acids. Trimming shortened V by 4 bases and J by 0 bases, and 10 bases separated the two germline ends. These data come from a study of blood T cell repertoires in COVID-19. About the research overall: Samples taken during acute and convalescent COVID-19 were collected in the United States, Italy and Spain. In each case, the material was cDNA or gDNA derived from T cells, B-cell-depleted T cells, or PBMCs.

In the original analysis: Nucleated cell number was recorded as an estimate derived from reference gene primer amplification. Produced via immunoSEQ multiplex PCR; TCRdb's table is partial and in-frame only. V and J calls and clone size are copied from that table; D and trimming were computed from the DNA. The sample includes fewer than 80,000 clones, 90% seen only once; the top ten take more than 15%. This chain links TRBV5-1 with TRBJ1-1; D uncertain. The receptor was isolated from a woman older than 75 with active or convalescent COVID-19. Sequencing was carried out using peripheral blood. The CDR3: CASSLQVMNTEAFF. The CDR3 DNA follows: TGCGCCAGCAGCCTGCAGGTTATGAACACTGAAGCTTTCTTT.